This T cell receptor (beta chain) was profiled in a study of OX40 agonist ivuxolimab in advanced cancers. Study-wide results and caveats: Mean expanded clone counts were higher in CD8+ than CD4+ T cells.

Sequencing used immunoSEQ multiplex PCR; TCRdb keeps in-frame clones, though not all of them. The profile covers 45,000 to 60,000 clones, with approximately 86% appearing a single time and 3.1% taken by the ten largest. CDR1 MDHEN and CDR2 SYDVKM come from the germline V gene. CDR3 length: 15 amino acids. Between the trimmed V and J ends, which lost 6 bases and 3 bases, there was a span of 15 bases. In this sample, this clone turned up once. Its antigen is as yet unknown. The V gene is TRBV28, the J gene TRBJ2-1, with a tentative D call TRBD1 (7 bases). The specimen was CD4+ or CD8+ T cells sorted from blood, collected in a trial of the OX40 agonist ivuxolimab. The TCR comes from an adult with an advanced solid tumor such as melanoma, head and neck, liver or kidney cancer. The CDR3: CASSPRRGLYNEQFF. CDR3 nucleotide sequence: TGTGCCAGCAGCCCTAGGAGGGGGCTCTACAATGAGCAGTTCTTC.